These 14 T cell receptor beta chains were all obtained from the same sample, sequenced in a study of blood T cell repertoires in COVID-19. The assay was immunoSEQ multiplex PCR, and TCRdb's table has in-frame clones only and misses some. Among about 210,000 clones listed, roughly 90% were seen once. The material sequenced was peripheral blood. These receptors were taken from a middle-aged woman with acute or convalescent COVID-19.

The chain recombines TRBV2 with TRBJ2-2, with TRBD2 identical over 10 bases. V trimming: 6 bases; J trimming: 5 bases; junction bases outside the gene matches: 3. This CDR3 has 14 amino acids. CDR1 and CDR2 from the germline V gene are SNHLY and FYNNEI. The CDR3 DNA reads as TGTGCCAGCAGGGCGGGACTAGCGACCGGGGAGCTGTTTTTT. Amino acid sequence: CASRAGLATGELFF.

V is TRBV5-1 and J is TRBJ2-3; 8 bases agree with TRBD2. This CDR3 has 14 amino acids. Germline trimming cut 6 bases from V and 4 bases from J; bases unmatched to any gene: 7. Germline CDR1 and CDR2: SGHRS and YFSETQ. The CDR3 protein is CASNSGGGADTQYF. The CDR3 DNA follows: TGCGCCAGCAATTCGGGAGGGGGGGCAGATACGCAGTATTTT.

This clone has just one count. The V and J genes are TRBV5-1 and TRBJ2-2; TRBD2 matches 10 bases. Germline CDR1 reads SGHRS; CDR2 reads YFSETQ. The V segment lost 5 bases and the J segment 2 bases; nucleotides outside the gene matches: 3. The CDR3 contains 15 residues. The CDR3 nucleotides read TGCGCCAGCAGACTAGCGGGGTTAAACACCGGGGAGCTGTTTTTT. This translates into CASRLAGLNTGELFF.

For the CDR3, the DNA is TGTGCCAGCAGCCCAGTGGCGGGGGCCGGGGCTCTGGCTGGAAACACCATATATTTT. Amino acid sequence: CASSPVAGAGALAGNTIYF. The chain uses TRBV28 and TRBJ1-3, with D possibly matching TRBD1 (6 bases). Per germline, CDR1 MDHEN and CDR2 SYDVKM. This CDR3 is built from 19 residues. Trimming shortened V by 6 bases and J by 2 bases, and 26 bases separated the two germline ends.

The chain is built from TRBV5-8 and TRBJ1-1; 9 nucleotides line up with TRBD1. This CDR3 comprises 16 residues. V gave up 4 bases and J gave up 5 bases; unmatched junction bases: 12. Germline V lookup: CDR1 SGHTS, CDR2 YDEGEE. Here the CDR3 reads CASSGHGGTGRTEAFF. In nucleotides, the CDR3 is TGTGCCAGCAGCGGGCACGGCGGGACAGGGAGAACTGAAGCTTTCTTT.

This clone showed up just once. V usage is TRBV9 and J usage is TRBJ2-7; D is perhaps TRBD1 (6 bases). V was pared by 3 bases and J by 7 bases, with 11 bases between. Germline V gene data show CDR1 as SGDLS and CDR2 as YYNGEE. The CDR3 totals 12 residues. CDR3 in amino acids: CASSGTGSEQYV. CDR3 nucleotide sequence: TGTGCCAGCAGCGGTACAGGGTCTGAGCAGTACGTC.

The V gene is TRBV5-1, the J gene TRBJ2-5, with 7 nucleotides matching TRBD1. The CDR3 sequence is 14 residues long. V lost 4 bases, J lost 2 bases, and 5 bases stayed unmatched. Germline V gene lookup returns CDR1 SGHRS and CDR2 YFSETQ. The CDR3 region is CASSLGQVQETQYF. The CDR3 DNA reads as TGCGCCAGCAGCCTAGGACAGGTTCAAGAGACCCAGTACTTC. Full variable domain (missing parts from reference TRBV5-1 and TRBJ2-5): KAGVTQTPRYLIKTRGQQVTLSCSPISGHRSVSWYQQTPGQGLQFLFEYFSETQRNKGNFPGRFSGRQFSNSRSEMNVSTLELGDSALYLCASSLGQVQETQYFGPGTRLLVL.

The V and J genes are TRBV11-3 and TRBJ2-2; 8 bases fit TRBD2. CDR1 SGHNT and CDR2 YENEEA come from the germline V gene. CDR3 length equals 16 residues. After removal of 1 base from V and 4 bases from J, the junction contained 5 bases not matched to a gene. The CDR3 DNA follows: TGTGCCAGCAGCTTAGGCACGGGGGGGATCACCGGGGAGCTGTTTTTT. Translated: CASSLGTGGITGELFF. The full variable domain, completed using reference TRBV11-3 and TRBJ2-2, is EAGVVQSPRYKIIEKKQPVAFWCNPISGHNTLYWYLQNLGQGPELLIRYENEEAVDDSQLPKDRFSAERLKGVDSTLKIQPAELGDSAVYLCASSLGTGGITGELFFGEGSRLTVL.

The V and J genes are TRBV6-4 and TRBJ2-7; 7 bases agree with TRBD1. This CDR3 contains 17 residues. After removal of 4 bases from V and 0 bases from J, the junction contained 12 bases not matched to a gene. Germline CDR1 reads MRHNA; CDR2 reads SNTAGT. The CDR3 DNA follows: TGTGCCAGCAGTGGTGAACACCAGGGGGTTTGCTCCTACGAGCAGTACGTC. Translated, it gives CASSGEHQGVCSYEQYV.

V gene TRBV6-5 combines with J gene TRBJ1-1; no clear D gene. The CDR3 is made up of 14 amino acids. In germline, CDR1 is MNHEY, CDR2 SVGAGI. The CDR3 coding sequence is TGTTATTCGAGTCCTAGGTGGGTGGACACTGAAGCTTTCTTT. It encodes CYSSPRWVDTEAFF.

The CDR3 loop reads CSVLDRVKHTEAFF. The CDR3 bases are TGCAGCGTCCTGGACAGGGTAAAGCACACTGAAGCTTTCTTT. The chain employs TRBV29-1 and TRBJ1-1; 8 nucleotides agree with TRBD1. Germline V lookup: CDR1 SQVTM, CDR2 ANQGSEA. CDR3 length: 14 residues. The trim removed 6 bases at V and 3 bases at J, leaving 9 bases unmatched.

The J gene is TRBJ2-3, the V gene TRBV13, with D unclear. Germline loops: CDR1 PRHDT, CDR2 FYEKMQ (reference sequence). The CDR3 length is 16 residues. Trimming removed 4 bases at V and 2 bases at J, with 16 bases between. CDR3 nucleotide sequence: TGTGCCAGCAGCTCGAAGATTTCTCTAAACACAGATACGCAGTATTTT. Amino acid sequence: CASSSKISLNTDTQYF.

Regarding this clone: This sample also contains other DNA sequences that code for the same CDR3. The chain employs TRBV6-4 and TRBJ2-3; 10 bases align to TRBD2. CDR1 is MRHNA, CDR2 SNTAGT, per germline. Unmatched junction bases numbered 1, after V lost 2 bases and J lost 2 bases. There are 15 residues in the CDR3. CDR3 in DNA: TGTGCCAGCAGTGACAGCGGGGGGGCCACAGATACGCAGTATTTT. Its protein product is CASSDSGGATDTQYF.

V usage is TRBV27 and J usage is TRBJ2-7; TRBD1 is a possible D gene (5 bases). Germline V gene sequence: CDR1 MNHEY, CDR2 SMNVEV (reference sequence). Trimming cost V 0 bases and J 6 bases, with 9 bases left between them. The CDR3 spans 13 residues. Written as DNA, the CDR3 is TGTGCCAGCAGTTTATCGGGCAGGGCCGAGCAGTACGTC. This gives the protein CASSLSGRAEQYV.